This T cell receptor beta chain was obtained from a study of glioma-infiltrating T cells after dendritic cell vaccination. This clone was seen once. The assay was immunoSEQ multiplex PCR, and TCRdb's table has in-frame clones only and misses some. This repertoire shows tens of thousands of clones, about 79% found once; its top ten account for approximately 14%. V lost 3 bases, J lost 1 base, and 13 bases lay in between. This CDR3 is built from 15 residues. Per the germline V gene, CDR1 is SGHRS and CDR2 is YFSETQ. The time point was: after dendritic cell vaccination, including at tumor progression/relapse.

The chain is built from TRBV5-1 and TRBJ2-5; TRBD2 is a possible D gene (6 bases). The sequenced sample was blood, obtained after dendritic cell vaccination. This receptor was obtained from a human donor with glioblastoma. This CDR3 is CASSYLGLPQETQYF. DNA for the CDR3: TGCGCCAGCAGCTACCTGGGACTGCCCCAAGAGACCCAGTACTTC.